This T cell receptor beta chain stems from a study of T cells in Graves' hyperthyroidism and ophthalmopathy (dated by TCRdb to the late 2010s). Looking at the study overall: Peripheral blood was sampled at the time of initial diagnosis, prior to any treatment. A discovery cohort of 95 to 100 patients, about 44 with Graves' ophthalmopathy and more than 55 with stable Graves' hyperthyroidism, was used to find distinguishing TCR V-J signatures. Prospective prediction of ophthalmopathy was tested in an independent validation cohort consisting of 18 to 20 hyperthyroidism patients and 15 or so patients who later progressed to ophthalmopathy. The roughly 100 discovery patients were randomly split 7:3 into training and test sets. In addition, the study compared T-cell repertoires in thyroid tissue and in blood from five or six Graves' hyperthyroidism patients. Once sampling was done, hyperthyroidism patients were given methimazole at a starting dose of 30 mg daily, whereas ophthalmopathy patients were given high-dose intravenous methylprednisolone. TCR Vbeta CDR3 sequencing of 135 peripheral blood samples (over 40 ophthalmopathy, 75 or so hyperthyroidism and roughly 17 progressor patients) is reported in the paper.

Stable Graves' hyperthyroidism was defined as the absence of progression to ophthalmopathy over 18 months of follow-up. Hyperthyroidism patients were aged 18 to 65 years and newly diagnosed, with disease duration of less than 2 months. Any patient with an uncontrolled infection, another autoimmune disease, pregnancy or lactation was excluded. Clinical symptoms, serum thyroxine and TRAb, thyroid ultrasound, and orbital computed tomography formed the basis for the diagnoses. Ficoll-Paque density gradient centrifugation was used to isolate PBMCs from 9.5 to 10 ml of fresh peripheral blood. Total RNA was extracted using Trizol reagent, and RNA quality was assessed on an Agilent 2100 Bioanalyzer. TCR beta CDR3 regions were amplified from RNA transcripts. The TCR CDR3 was subjected to a first round of RT-PCR using the HTBI primer set and the Qiagen OneStep RT-PCR kit. The libraries were constructed in a second round of multiplex PCR and then size-selected and purified. Sequencing of the libraries was done on an Illumina HiSeq2000 using paired-end 100 bp reads. The authors' analysis ran thus. Raw data were processed with SOAPnuke, discarding reads with adapters, uncalled bases, mean Phred below 15, or no exact constant-primer or identifier match. COPE v1.2.5 was used to merge the high-quality paired reads, and each unique nucleotide sequence was defined as a clonotype. MiTCR v1.1 was used to align the clonotypes against IMGT TRBV, TRBD and TRBJ reference segments. The analysis included only V-J combinations with a frequency above 0.0001, which together covered 98% to 99.2% of the repertoires. A TCS score was defined as the ratio of F50 (clonal expansion) to E x V (chaos), with BLOSUM62-based TCRdist applied between CDR3 peptides within each V-J. Welch's t-statistics and random forest reduced 500 to 550 V-J features to some 14, which were used in a naive Bayes classifier (R e1071). TCRdb reprocessed the public reads (quality trimming at Q25 with fastp, clone calling with MiXCR) and kept in-frame beta chains. For every CDR3 protein sequence, its rows merge into one entry that carries the most common genes and DNA. TCRdb, not the authors, supplied the V and J calls. The sample table contains about 360,000 distinct CDR3 sequences; only one count was recorded for less than 15% of them. The top ten hold around a tenth of the sample.

CDR1 and CDR2 are read off the germline V gene as SNHLY and FYNNEI. The CDR3, cysteine through phenylalanine, is 13 amino acids long. The sequence is cut down to CDR3 DNA, 39 bases in frame from base 1. V loses 5 bases of germline sequence and J loses 6 bases, and the interval between the two ends is 11 bases. The sample holds many counts of this clonotype. Its antigen specificity is not known. No much larger clone is present one base from it, and per-base qualities are unavailable. What the research found in general, with its limitations: In cross-validation, a model built on a 13 V-J signature told ophthalmopathy apart from stable hyperthyroidism with 87.88% sensitivity and 81% to 82% specificity, and in testing the same model reached 80%/75%. Sample size was not statistically predetermined, and blinding of investigators to group allocation was not performed. Blood samples also contained most of the expanded thyroid clonotypes (frequency above 0.001), which suggests that blood repertoires may reflect thyroid immune responses. In validation, progression to ophthalmopathy was predicted by the model with roughly 69% sensitivity and 72% to 85% specificity, a median of approximately 6.5 months before onset.

The sequence links TRBV2 to TRBJ2-1; the D gene is not confidently resolved. The TCR was taken from a woman between 18 and 29 years old with Graves' hyperthyroidism. The sample taken for sequencing was blood. CDR3 reads: CASSTRSGNEQFF. The sequenced DNA: TGTGCCAGCAGTACCCGGTCGGGCAATGAGCAGTTCTTC. The entire variable domain, with the stretches around the CDR3 drawn from the reference TRBV2 and TRBJ2-1 proteins, is EPEVTQTPSHQVTQMGQEVILRCVPISNHLYFYWYRQILGQKVEFLVSFYNNEISEKSEIFDDQFSVERPDGSNFTLKIRSTKLEDSAMYFCASSTRSGNEQFFGPGTRLTVL.